The 32 T cell receptor beta chains below all came from one sample that was sequenced in a study of PD-1 blockade in classical Hodgkin lymphoma. TCRdb's table, derived via immunoSEQ multiplex PCR, lists solely in-frame clones and lacks some. Altogether around 58,000 clones are present, 90% being singletons, with the ten largest covering approximately 9.8%. Each patient's relapse followed autologous stem cell transplantation, and brentuximab vedotin exposure varied. The material sequenced was peripheral blood mononuclear cells (PBMCs), taken at baseline. The receptors come from a human donor with classical Hodgkin lymphoma.

Turning to this clone: The sample holds other DNA sequences that translate to the same CDR3. The chain combines TRBV27 with TRBJ1-4, with D unclear. Trimming took off 2 bases at V and 7 bases at J, with 2 bases between the two ends. CDR3 size: 11 residues. Germline V gene sequence: CDR1 MNHEY, CDR2 SMNVEV (reference sequence). The chain's CDR3 is CASSLGEKLFF. The CDR3 DNA reads TGTGCCAGCAGTTTAGGTGAAAAACTGTTTTTT.

As concerns this clone: Other nucleotide sequences in the sample specify the same CDR3. The genes are TRBV9 and TRBJ2-7; 8 nucleotides match TRBD2. Germline CDR1 and CDR2: SGDLS and YYNGEE. This CDR3 is 14 amino acids long. The V segment lost 0 bases and the J segment 4 bases; nucleotides outside the gene matches: 3. The DNA of the CDR3 is TGTGCCAGCAGCGTAGGACTAGCGAATTACGAGCAGTACTTC. Translation gives CASSVGLANYEQYF.

The CDR3 region has the DNA TGTGCCAGCAGTTCTGGACTAGCGGTAGGATACGAGCAGTACTTC. It codes for CASSSGLAVGYEQYF. The rearrangement joins TRBV27 to TRBJ2-7; 10 bases are a match to TRBD2. Unmatched junction bases numbered 7, after V lost 4 bases and J lost 4 bases. From germline, CDR1 is MNHEY and CDR2 SMNVEV (reference sequence). The CDR3 runs to 15 residues.

The chain has TRBV7-9 and TRBJ1-3; no clear D. The CDR3 length is 13 residues. Trimming took off 0 bases at V and 3 bases at J, with 3 bases between the two ends. Germline V gene lookup returns CDR1 SEHNR and CDR2 FQNEAQ (reference sequence). CDR3 coding DNA: TGTGCCAGCAGCTTAGCGCTTGGAAACACCATATATTTT. Protein sequence: CASSLALGNTIYF.

This clone was recorded once. This chain links TRBV5-1 with TRBJ1-1; 9 bases map to TRBD1. There are 14 residues in the CDR3. V lost 2 bases to trimming and J lost 4 bases; unmatched junction nucleotides: 3. Looked up from germline, CDR1 is SGHRS and CDR2 is YFSETQ. CDR3 sequence: CASSLSTGGTEAFF. CDR3 bases: TGCGCCAGCAGCTTATCGACAGGGGGCACTGAAGCTTTCTTT.

This chain uses TRBV19 with TRBJ2-1, with 8 bases aligning to TRBD1. Looked up from germline, CDR1 is LNHDA and CDR2 is SQIVND (reference sequence). CDR3 length: 14 amino acids. V lost 5 bases, J lost 8 bases, and 8 bases stayed unmatched. This CDR3 reads CASSWGTGVDEQFF. CDR3 bases: TGTGCCAGTAGTTGGGGGACAGGCGTCGATGAGCAGTTCTTC.

The chain uses TRBV11-3 and TRBJ2-2; D not resolved. CDR1 SGHNT and CDR2 YENEEA come from the germline V gene. V gave up 4 bases and J gave up 6 bases, with 9 bases separating them. The CDR3 totals 13 residues. The CDR3 here is CASSSLTSGELFF. For the CDR3, the DNA is TGTGCCAGCAGCTCCTTAACCTCCGGGGAGCTGTTTTTT. Full variable domain (outside the CDR3, taken from reference TRBV11-3 and TRBJ2-2): EAGVVQSPRYKIIEKKQPVAFWCNPISGHNTLYWYLQNLGQGPELLIRYENEEAVDDSQLPKDRFSAERLKGVDSTLKIQPAELGDSAVYLCASSSLTSGELFFGEGSRLTVL.

This clone was picked up one time. The V and J genes are TRBV7-8 and TRBJ2-1; 10 positions match TRBD2. Germline V gene sequence: CDR1 SGHVS, CDR2 FQNEAQ. CDR3 size: 18 residues. The V segment lost 1 base and the J segment 7 bases; nucleotides outside the gene matches: 13. The CDR3 is CASSLVRGLVTSGNEQFF. Written as DNA, the CDR3 is TGTGCCAGCAGCTTAGTCAGGGGGTTGGTGACTAGCGGGAATGAGCAGTTCTTC.

The rearrangement uses TRBV5-4 and TRBJ2-5; 8 bases are shared with TRBD2. Germline V gene data show CDR1 as SGHNT and CDR2 as YYREEE (reference sequence). The CDR3 totals 14 residues. V shed 5 bases, J shed 5 bases, and the junction held 8 bases outside the gene matches. CDR3 sequence reads: CASRLRGGGETQYF. CDR3 coding DNA: TGTGCCAGCAGGCTACGGGGGGGAGGGGAGACCCAGTACTTC.

The table lists this clone with a count of one. V usage is TRBV19 and J usage is TRBJ1-4; 7 bases fit TRBD1. After removal of 1 base from V and 7 bases from J, the junction contained 3 bases not matched to a gene. The CDR3 length is 14 residues. CDR1 LNHDA and CDR2 SQIVND come from the germline V gene (reference sequence). CDR3 sequence (DNA): TGTGCCAGTAGTATAGGGAACAGGGGTGAAAAACTGTTTTTT. Residues: CASSIGNRGEKLFF.

The gene calls are TRBV6-6 and TRBJ2-7; D may be TRBD1 (5 bases). V dropped 6 bases and J dropped 0 bases, with 12 bases sitting between them. CDR3 length: 14 residues. CDR1 MNHNY and CDR2 SVGAGI come from the germline V gene (reference sequence). Here the CDR3 reads CASRQVLSSYEQYF. In DNA form, the CDR3 reads TGTGCCAGCAGACAGGTTCTTAGCTCCTACGAGCAGTACTTC.

This sequence joins TRBV4-1 and TRBJ2-2; TRBD1 is a possible D gene (5 bases). V was pared by 1 base and J by 0 bases, with 9 bases between. This CDR3 spans 16 amino acids. From germline, CDR1 is MGHRA and CDR2 YSYEKL. CDR3 residues: CASSQGRQTNTGELFF. As DNA, the CDR3 is TGCGCCAGCAGCCAAGGGCGACAGACGAACACCGGGGAGCTGTTTTTT.

This chain links TRBV25-1 with TRBJ2-5, with TRBD1 as a possible D gene (7 bases). Germline loops: CDR1 MGHDK, CDR2 SYGVNS. V was clipped by 2 bases and J by 3 bases, with 22 bases between them. This CDR3 is built from 18 residues. DNA for the CDR3: TGTGCCAGCAGTGAAGTCCCTGGAGGGGGCCTTCGGAAAGAGACCCAGTACTTC. It codes for CASSEVPGGGLRKETQYF.

The V and J genes are TRBV5-1 and TRBJ2-3, with 11 bases aligning to TRBD2. The CDR3 contains 17 residues. With 4 bases clipped from V and 2 bases from J, the junction kept 9 bases outside the gene matches. CDR1 and CDR2 from the germline V gene are SGHRS and YFSETQ. The CDR3 nucleotides read TGCGCCAGCAGCATTAGACTAGCGGGGAAATTCACAGATACGCAGTATTTT. This sequence encodes CASSIRLAGKFTDTQYF.

The chain employs TRBV7-8 and TRBJ1-2; 8 bases match TRBD1. V shed 5 bases, J shed 8 bases, and the junction held 10 bases outside the gene matches. Germline V gene data show CDR1 as SGHVS and CDR2 as FQNEAQ. The CDR3 runs to 14 residues. The CDR3 sequence is CASSPKQGAEGYTF. The CDR3 nucleotides read TGTGCCAGCAGCCCAAAGCAGGGGGCGGAGGGCTACACCTTC.

The CDR3 DNA reads TGTGCCAGCAGCCCCCCAGCGGGTATAGGGGACACTGAAGCTTTCTTT. As protein: CASSPPAGIGDTEAFF. The rearrangement links TRBV7-9 to TRBJ1-1, with D possibly TRBD1 on 5 matching bases. Trimming cost V 5 bases and J 3 bases, with 19 bases left between them. The CDR3 is 16 amino acids. CDR1 SEHNR and CDR2 FQNEAQ come from the germline V gene (reference sequence).

V gene TRBV25-1 combines with J gene TRBJ2-3; D not resolved. This CDR3 comprises 13 residues. The V gene's germline CDR1 is MGHDK and CDR2 SYGVNS. V was shortened by 3 bases and J by 9 bases, with 13 bases between the two germline ends. The CDR3 DNA reads as TGTGCCAGCAGTGATGCCGTGGGTCTGACGCAGTATTTT. Residues: CASSDAVGLTQYF.

The chain has TRBV28 and TRBJ2-2; 9 nucleotides agree with TRBD1. CDR1 is MDHEN, CDR2 SYDVKM, per germline. Trimming removed 7 bases from V and 1 base from J; junction bases left unmatched: 7. CDR3 length: 16 amino acids. The chain's CDR3 is CASTPRTGVNTGELFF. In nucleotides, the CDR3 is TGTGCCAGCACCCCGAGGACAGGGGTGAACACCGGGGAGCTGTTTTTT.

The CDR3 DNA sequence: TGTGCCAGCAGCCACAGGGGGCATGGCGAGCAGTACTTC. Translated, it gives CASSHRGHGEQYF. The chain has TRBV6-1 and TRBJ2-7; 9 nucleotides agree with TRBD1. CDR3 size: 13 residues. Trimming took 6 bases from V and 6 from J; bases not matched to a gene: 6. From germline, CDR1 is MNHNS and CDR2 SASEGT.

The V gene is TRBV18, the J gene TRBJ2-7; perhaps TRBD1 as D (6 bases). V was cut by 10 bases and J by 3 bases, with 16 bases left in between. The CDR3 contains 13 residues. Germline V lookup: CDR1 KGHSH, CDR2 LQKENI. The CDR3 loop reads CATQAGVDYEQYF. In nucleotides, the CDR3 is TGTGCCACCCAAGCAGGGGTTGACTACGAGCAGTACTTC.

V usage is TRBV5-6 and J usage is TRBJ1-6, with a tentative D call TRBD1 (5 bases). This CDR3 is 15 amino acids long. The V end lost 4 bases, the J end lost 8 bases, and 16 bases lay between the germline ends. CDR1 and CDR2 from the germline V gene are SGHDT and YYEEEE. The CDR3 DNA reads as TGTGCCAGCAGCAGCCCGGGACCGAGTCATTCACCCCTCCACTTT. Encoded protein: CASSSPGPSHSPLHF.

This chain uses TRBV10-1 with TRBJ2-1; 10 bases are a match to TRBD1. Per the germline V gene, CDR1 is WNHNN and CDR2 is SYGVQD (reference sequence). CDR3 size: 16 residues. Unmatched junction bases numbered 2, after V lost 0 bases and J lost 3 bases. The CDR3 nucleotides read TGCGCCAGCAGTGAGTCGCGGACAGGGGGCTACAATGAGCAGTTCTTC. This gives the protein CASSESRTGGYNEQFF.

The chain couples TRBV11-1 to TRBJ2-4; perhaps TRBD2 as D (6 bases). Per the germline V gene, CDR1 is SGHAT and CDR2 is FQDESV (reference sequence). Trimming removed 4 bases from V and 0 bases from J, with 10 bases in between. The CDR3 contains 15 residues. CDR3 residues: CASSSPGVAKNIQYF. The CDR3 DNA sequence: TGTGCCAGCAGCTCCCCGGGGGTAGCCAAAAACATTCAGTACTTC. The full variable domain, rest sourced from reference TRBV11-1 and TRBJ2-4, is EAEVAQSPRYKITEKSQAVAFWCDPISGHATLYWYRQILGQGPELLVQFQDESVVDDSQLPKDRFSAERLKGVDSTLKIQPAELGDSAMYLCASSSPGVAKNIQYFGAGTRLSVL.

Written as DNA, the CDR3 is TGTGCCAGCAGCACCCGGGACCGACCCTACGAGCAGTACTTC. This gives the protein CASSTRDRPYEQYF. The chain couples TRBV7-8 to TRBJ2-7, with D perhaps TRBD1 or TRBD2 (5 bases each). Germline V gene lookup returns CDR1 SGHVS and CDR2 FQNEAQ. Trimming removed 5 bases from V and 2 bases from J, with 13 bases in between. The CDR3 sequence is 14 residues long.

V gene TRBV6-1 combines with J gene TRBJ1-2; 9 bases map to TRBD1. CDR1 and CDR2 (germline): MNHNS, SASEGT. The junction had 1 base not matched to a gene; V was cut back by 5 bases and J by 0 bases. The CDR3 extends over 14 amino acids. The DNA for the CDR3 is TGTGCCAGCAGTAGGACAGGGGCTAACTATGGCTACACCTTC. It translates to CASSRTGANYGYTF.

The CDR3 bases are TGCAGCGTTGGGGTGACAGGGGGAAAACTGTTTTTT. It yields the protein CSVGVTGGKLFF. This chain links TRBV29-1 with TRBJ1-4, with 9 bases lining up with TRBD1. This CDR3 region has 12 residues. Germline assignment: CDR1 SQVTM and CDR2 ANQGSEA. J lost 10 bases, V lost 4 bases, and 4 bases had no gene match.

The chain has TRBV7-9 and TRBJ2-5; D unclear. Germline CDR1 is SEHNR and CDR2 is FQNEAQ (reference sequence). CDR3 length: 11 residues. V lost 5 bases and J 4 bases, leaving 5 bases between the germline ends. Here the CDR3 reads CASSAGETQYF. The CDR3 DNA sequence: TGTGCCAGCAGCGCCGGAGAGACCCAGTACTTC. Combining the CDR3 with reference TRBV7-9 and TRBJ2-5 gives the whole variable domain DTGVSQNPRHKITKRGQNVTFRCDPISEHNRLYWYRQTLGQGPEFLTYFQNEAQLEKSRLLSDRFSAERPKGSFSTLEIQRTEQGDSAMYLCASSAGETQYFGPGTRLLVL.

The gene calls are TRBV7-3 and TRBJ2-3; D gene uncertain. The CDR3 loop spans 13 amino acids. Trimming took off 5 bases at V and 6 bases at J, with 12 bases between the two ends. CDR1 is SGHTA, CDR2 FQGTGA, per germline. The CDR3 here is CASSPQPMDTQYF. Written as DNA, the CDR3 is TGTGCCAGCAGCCCTCAGCCCATGGATACGCAGTATTTT.

The V call is TRBV6-5, the J call TRBJ1-4, with TRBD1 identical over 9 bases. The CDR3 length is 16 residues. V lost 4 bases to trimming and J lost 5 bases; unmatched junction nucleotides: 8. Germline lookup yields CDR1 MNHEY and CDR2 SVGAGI. In DNA form, the CDR3 reads TGTGCCAGCAGTTGGGACAGGGTTGGGGAGAATGAAAAACTGTTTTTT. Translation gives CASSWDRVGENEKLFF.

The gene calls are TRBV28 and TRBJ1-2; TRBD1 agrees at 8 bases. V was pared by 6 bases and J by 5 bases, with 5 bases of the junction left unmatched. Germline CDR1 MDHEN, CDR2 SYDVKM. The CDR3 contains 13 residues. In DNA form, the CDR3 reads TGTGCCAGCAGCCCTACAGGGGGATATGGCTACACCTTC. Encoded protein: CASSPTGGYGYTF.

The chain links TRBV27 to TRBJ2-7; weak D call: TRBD1 (6 bases). V was clipped by 6 bases and J by 3 bases, with 39 bases between them. The CDR3 has 22 residues. Germline CDR1 and CDR2: MNHEY and SMNVEV (reference sequence). This chain's CDR3 is CASRRPKTHRDINLRYYYEQYF. The CDR3 DNA is TGTGCCAGCAGACGCCCTAAAACACACCGGGACATAAACCTCCGCTACTACTACGAGCAGTACTTC.

The V gene is TRBV7-2, the J gene TRBJ1-2, with no clear D. Germline V gene data show CDR1 as SGHTA and CDR2 as FQGNSA. V was shortened by 5 bases and J by 5 bases, with 15 bases between the two germline ends. The CDR3 runs 14 residues. CDR3 loop: CASSPHRESYGYTF. CDR3 bases: TGTGCCAGCAGCCCCCACCGGGAGAGTTATGGCTACACCTTC.